The 10 T cell receptor beta chains reported below all come from one sample, sequenced in a study of CD8+ T cells in alopecia areata. It was cDNA, reverse transcribed from extracted RNA, that served as the sequencing template. Clones were read by immunoSEQ multiplex PCR, and TCRdb kept only the in-frame ones, dropping some. The sample yields 150,000 to 200,000 clones, about 48% seen once. Treatment: oral pan-JAK inhibitor, 5-10 mg twice daily. The starting material was CD8+ T cells sorted from blood, obtained at week 24, from a patient treated with tofacitinib. The receptors shown here come from a human donor with alopecia areata.

This clone was seen a handful of times. The CDR3 DNA reads as TGTGCCAGCAGTGAGTCTAGCGGGGGATCGAATGAGCAGTTCTTC. The encoded protein is CASSESSGGSNEQFF. The chain has TRBV6-4 and TRBJ2-1, with 10 bases aligning to TRBD2. Germline V gives CDR1 MRHNA, CDR2 SNTAGT. CDR3 length: 15 amino acids. Losses at the gene ends were 3 bases for V and 7 bases for J; bases not matched to a gene: 6.

The chain combines TRBV2 with TRBJ2-7; TRBD1 agrees at 7 bases. This CDR3 has 12 residues. In germline, CDR1 is SNHLY, CDR2 FYNNEI. DNA for the CDR3: TGTGCCAGCCAAAGTCTTCGACAGGGAGTTGGAGTC. Encoded protein: CASQSLRQGVGV.

The chain employs TRBV30 and TRBJ1-1; D may be TRBD1 (6 bases). V was clipped by 1 base and J by 1 base, with 16 bases between them. This CDR3 region has 16 residues. Germline V gene lookup returns CDR1 GTSNPN and CDR2 SVGIG (reference sequence). For the CDR3, the DNA is TGTGCCTGGAGTGCCTCTAACAGGGCGGGGAACACTGAAGCTTTCTTT. Its translation is CAWSASNRAGNTEAFF.

This chain joins TRBV30 and TRBJ1-5, with D perhaps TRBD1 (5 bases). CDR1 GTSNPN and CDR2 SVGIG come from the germline V gene (reference sequence). The CDR3 is 14 residues long. Between the trimmed V and J ends, which lost 0 bases and 4 bases, there was a span of 10 bases. CDR3 protein: CAWSVSGGNQPQHF. CDR3 nucleotide sequence: TGTGCCTGGAGTGTATCGGGGGGTAATCAGCCCCAGCATTTT.

The chain links TRBV5-6 to TRBJ2-3; 9 bases match TRBD1. Germline V CDR1 and CDR2: SGHDT, YYEEEE. Trimming removed 7 bases from V and 3 bases from J; junction bases left unmatched: 3. This CDR3 has 13 amino acids. The CDR3 coding sequence is TGTGCCAGCGAGGACAGGGGTACAGATACGCAGTATTTT. Its protein product is CASEDRGTDTQYF.

V usage is TRBV27 and J usage is TRBJ2-5; 8 bases align to TRBD1. Germline values: CDR1 MNHEY, CDR2 SMNVEV (reference sequence). This CDR3 has 13 amino acids. The J segment lost 5 bases and the V segment lost 4 bases, leaving 3 bases of the junction unmatched. In DNA, the CDR3 is TGTGCCAGCAGTTCCAGGGGGCTGGAGACCCAGTACTTC. Protein product: CASSSRGLETQYF.

J is TRBJ2-6 and V is TRBV12-5; TRBD1 matches 10 bases. V lost 6 bases to trimming and J lost 0 bases; unmatched junction nucleotides: 11. This CDR3 comprises 19 residues. From germline, CDR1 is LGHNT and CDR2 FRNRAP. The DNA of the CDR3 is TGTGCTAGTGGCCGATTCGGGACAGGGGCCTTCTCTGGGGCCAACGTCCTGACTTTC. Protein product: CASGRFGTGAFSGANVLTF. Based on the CDR3 plus reference TRBV12-5 and TRBJ2-6, the full variable domain is DARVTQTPRHKVTEMGQEVTMRCQPILGHNTVFWYRQTMMQGLELLAYFRNRAPLDDSGMPKDRFSAEMPDATLATLKIQPSEPRDSAVYFCASGRFGTGAFSGANVLTFGAGSRLTVL.

The chain recombines TRBV7-9 with TRBJ1-1; possibly TRBD1 for D (5 bases). V lost 5 bases, J lost 1 base, and 5 bases lay in between. This CDR3 spans 12 amino acids. Germline V gene lookup returns CDR1 SEHNR and CDR2 FQNEAQ (reference sequence). DNA of the CDR3: TGTGCCAGCAGCGGGGGGAACACTGAAGCTTTCTTT. This translates into CASSGGNTEAFF.

This clone was seen a single time. V is TRBV9 and J is TRBJ1-4; D gene uncertain. The V and J ends lost 4 bases and 3 bases respectively, with 7 bases between them. This CDR3 contains 13 residues. Per the germline V gene, CDR1 is SGDLS and CDR2 is YYNGEE. CDR3 residues: CASSHTANEKLFF. CDR3 coding DNA: TGTGCCAGCAGCCACACCGCTAATGAAAAACTGTTTTTT. The full variable domain, completed using reference TRBV9 and TRBJ1-4, is DSGVTQTPKHLITATGQRVTLRCSPRSGDLSVYWYQQSLDQGLQFLIQYYNGEERAKGNILERFSAQQFPDLHSELNLSSLELGDSALYFCASSHTANEKLFFGSGTQLSVL.

There are a few counts of this clone. The V call is TRBV5-6, the J call TRBJ2-7, with D perhaps TRBD1 or TRBD2 (6 bases each). CDR1 SGHDT and CDR2 YYEEEE come from the germline V gene. The V gene lost 0 bases and the J gene lost 3 bases, with 10 bases spanning the gap. The CDR3 runs to 14 residues. The CDR3 sequence is CASSLERGDYEQYF. Here the CDR3 DNA reads TGTGCCAGCAGCTTGGAGAGGGGGGACTACGAGCAGTACTTC.